This TCR beta chain appears in the sequencing data of a study of CD4 and CD8 cells across lung adenocarcinoma regions. Localized lung adenocarcinoma, a non-small cell lung cancer, affected the donors. J gave up 4 bases and V 4 bases, and 3 bases lay outside the gene matches. The CDR3 runs to 14 residues. The V gene's germline CDR1 is MRHNA and CDR2 SNTAGT. TCRdb re-derived calls from the PCR reads in MiXCR, one entry per CDR3 protein. The top ten hold roughly 33% of the sample, which has 9,000 to 15,000 distinct CDR3 sequences, 53% seen once. The specimen was CD8+ T cells from the center of a lung tumor. The genes are TRBV6-4 and TRBJ2-3; 9 bases align to TRBD2. The sequence derives from a female donor with lung adenocarcinoma. The CD4 and CD8 labels of this study may be unreliable. CDR3 in DNA: TGTGCCAGCAGTGCACTAGCGGGTCCAGATACGCAGTATTTT. Encoded protein: CASSALAGPDTQYF.